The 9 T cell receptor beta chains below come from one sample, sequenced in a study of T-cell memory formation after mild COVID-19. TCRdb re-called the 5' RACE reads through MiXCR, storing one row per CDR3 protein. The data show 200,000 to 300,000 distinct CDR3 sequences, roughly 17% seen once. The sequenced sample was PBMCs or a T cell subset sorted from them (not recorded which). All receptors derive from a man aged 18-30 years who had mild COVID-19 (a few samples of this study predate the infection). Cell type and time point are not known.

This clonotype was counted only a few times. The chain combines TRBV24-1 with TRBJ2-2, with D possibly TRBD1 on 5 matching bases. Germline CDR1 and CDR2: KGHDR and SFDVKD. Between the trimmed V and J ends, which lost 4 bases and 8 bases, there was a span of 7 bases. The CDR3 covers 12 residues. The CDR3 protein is CATSEAGGELFF. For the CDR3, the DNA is TGTGCCACCAGTGAGGCAGGGGGGGAGCTGTTTTTT.

The CDR3 DNA reads as TGTGCCAGCAGCTTTCAGTATGGGAAACAGAATGAAAAACTGTTTTTT. Protein: CASSFQYGKQNEKLFF. The chain is built from TRBV7-6 and TRBJ1-4; D remains unclear. The CDR3 totals 16 residues. Germline CDR1 is SGHVS and CDR2 is FNYEAQ. Trimming shortened V by 3 bases and J by 5 bases, and 16 bases separated the two germline ends. Full variable domain (remainder filled in from reference TRBV7-6 and TRBJ1-4): GAGVSQSPRYKVTKRGQDVALRCDPISGHVSLYWYRQALGQGPEFLTYFNYEAQQDKSGLPNDRFSAERPEGSISTLTIQRTEQRDSAMYRCASSFQYGKQNEKLFFGSGTQLSVL.

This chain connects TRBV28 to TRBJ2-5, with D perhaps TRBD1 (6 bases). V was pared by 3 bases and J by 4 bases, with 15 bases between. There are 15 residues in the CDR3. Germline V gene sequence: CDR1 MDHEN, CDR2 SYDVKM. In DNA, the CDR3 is TGTGCCAGCAGTTTCGAGCGCAGGGGTAGAGAGACCCAGTACTTC. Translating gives CASSFERRGRETQYF.

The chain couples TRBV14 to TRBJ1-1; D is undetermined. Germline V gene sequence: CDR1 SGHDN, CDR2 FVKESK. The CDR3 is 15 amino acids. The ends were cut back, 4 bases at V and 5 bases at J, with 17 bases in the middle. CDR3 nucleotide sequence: TGTGCCAGCAGCCCCTACCAGGCGGGTGCAACTGAAGCTTTCTTT. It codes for CASSPYQAGATEAFF.

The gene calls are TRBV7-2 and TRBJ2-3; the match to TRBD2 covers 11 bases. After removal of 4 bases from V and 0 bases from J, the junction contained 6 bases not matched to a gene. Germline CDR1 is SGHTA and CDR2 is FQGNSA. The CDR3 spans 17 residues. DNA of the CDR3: TGTGCCAGCAGCTCCACGCTAGCGGGGGGAAGCACAGATACGCAGTATTTT. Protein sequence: CASSSTLAGGSTDTQYF.

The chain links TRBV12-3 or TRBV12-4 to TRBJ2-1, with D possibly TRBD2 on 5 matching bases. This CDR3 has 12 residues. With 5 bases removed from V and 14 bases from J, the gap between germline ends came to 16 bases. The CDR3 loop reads CASSDLRTREFF. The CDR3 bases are TGTGCCAGCAGTGATCTAAGGACGAGGGAGTTCTTC.

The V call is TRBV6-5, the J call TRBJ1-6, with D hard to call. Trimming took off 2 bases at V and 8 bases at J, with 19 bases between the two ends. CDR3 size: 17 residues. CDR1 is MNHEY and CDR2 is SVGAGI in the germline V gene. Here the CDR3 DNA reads TGTGCCAGCAGTTACCAGCCGCCACAACACTCAGATTCACCCCTCCACTTT. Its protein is CASSYQPPQHSDSPLHF.

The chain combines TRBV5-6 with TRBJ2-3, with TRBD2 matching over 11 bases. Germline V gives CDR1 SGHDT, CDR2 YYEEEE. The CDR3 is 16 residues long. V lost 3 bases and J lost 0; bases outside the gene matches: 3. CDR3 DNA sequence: TGTGCCAGCAGCTGGGGGACTAGCGGAAGCACAGATACGCAGTATTTT. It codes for CASSWGTSGSTDTQYF.

Written as DNA, the CDR3 is TGTGCCAGCAGCGGGCCCCTGACCGCGAATGAGCAGTTCTTC. Encoded protein: CASSGPLTANEQFF. The chain couples TRBV9 to TRBJ2-1, with D hard to call. The CDR3 sequence is 14 residues long. CDR1 is SGDLS, CDR2 YYNGEE, per germline. Trimming pared 3 bases from V and 7 bases from J, leaving 14 bases between.